This T cell receptor (beta chain) was sequenced for a study of cytomegalovirus exposure and HLA in healthy donors. Concerning this clone itself: No antigen is known for it.

Study observations and caveats: Analysis was performed later, and it showed HLA-associated TCR beta chains to be more clonally expanded than equally common others. The study carried out a later analysis of TCR beta sequences. It associated under 20,000 of them with specific HLA alleles at a false discovery rate of 0.05. It was likely that a cluster of highly shared sequence variants was a sequencing artifact. Trimming of TCR beta V- and J-genes showed a link, identified in a later analysis, to a missense DCLRE1C variant.

From germline, CDR1 is MDHEN and CDR2 SYDVKM. V shed 6 bases and J 4 bases; nucleotides not matched to a gene: 8. The CDR3 spans 15 residues. 60 Vbeta and 13 Jbeta primers were used in PCR. Clones were read by immunoSEQ multiplex PCR, and TCRdb kept only the in-frame ones, dropping some. The table has 110,000 to 150,000 clones, about 80% seen once. The rearrangement links TRBV28 to TRBJ1-5, with 8 positions matching TRBD1. Sequenced input: PBMCs. The receptor was derived from a woman aged 40 to 50 in good health and CMV-seronegative. CDR3 sequence (DNA): TGTGCCAGCAGGGCAGGGGGCGCGAGGAATCAGCCCCAGCATTTT. Translated, it gives CASRAGGARNQPQHF. Drawing the rest from reference TRBV28 and TRBJ1-5, the complete variable domain is DVKVTQSSRYLVKRTGEKVFLECVQDMDHENMFWYRQDPGLGLRLIYFSYDVKMKEKGDIPEGYSVSREKKERFSLILESASTNQTSMYLCASRAGGARNQPQHFGDGTRLSIL.